The rows below give T cell receptor beta chains drawn from one sample of a study of OX40 agonist ivuxolimab in advanced cancers. Clones were sequenced by immunoSEQ multiplex PCR, and TCRdb holds only the in-frame ones, with some missing. Of 65,000 to 80,000 clones detected, 85% to 90% appear once; the ten largest clones hold 13%. The sample was CD4+ or CD8+ T cells sorted from blood, taken in a trial of the OX40 agonist ivuxolimab. All receptors come from an adult with an advanced solid tumor such as melanoma, head and neck, liver or kidney cancer. Each CDR3 is given with its conserved first and last residue. Each record gives: V gene, D gene, J gene, clone size, CDR3 DNA, CDR3 protein. The D gene is left open where the match is weak. A row's size may be missing; if present it is once, few, many or a size class.

TRBV30	TRBD1	TRBJ2-7	NA	TGTGCCTGGACCCAGGACAGGGTGGCCTACGAGCAGTACTTC	CAWTQDRVAYEQYF
TRBV4-2	NA	TRBJ1-2	once	TGTGCCAGCAGCCAAGATTTGACCCGGGGCTACACCTTC	CASSQDLTRGYTF
TRBV4-1	TRBD1	TRBJ2-7	NA	TGCGCCAGCAGCCAAGATTGGGACAGGGTAGCCTTCGTTGAGCAGTACTTC	CASSQDWDRVAFVEQYF
TRBV2	NA	TRBJ1-1	NA	TGTGCCAGCAGTGCGAGAGGGGAGCTAGGCACTGAAGCTTTCTTT	CASSARGELGTEAFF
TRBV19	NA	TRBJ2-1	NA	TGTGCCAGTAGTATAGGAACAGGGGGGGATGAGCAGTTCTTC	CASSIGTGGDEQFF
TRBV7-2	NA	TRBJ2-7	NA	TGTGCCAGCAGCGAACCGGACGGTTCCTACTACGAGCAGTACTTC	CASSEPDGSYYEQYF
TRBV6-5	TRBD1	TRBJ2-2	once	TGTGCCAGCAGGACAGGGGACACCGGGGAGCTGTTTTTT	CASRTGDTGELFF
TRBV7-6	NA	TRBJ1-3	NA	TGTGCCAGCAGCTTAGGAGGCCCCGGAAACACCATATATTTT	CASSLGGPGNTIYF
TRBV7-6	NA	TRBJ1-1	NA	TGTGCCAGCAGCCCGGACCTACTTGAAGCTTTCTTT	CASSPDLLEAFF
TRBV11-2	TRBD2	TRBJ2-1	NA	TGTGCCAGCAGCTCGGTGACTAGCGGGAGAGATGAGCAGTTCTTC	CASSSVTSGRDEQFF
TRBV6-6	NA	TRBJ1-3	NA	TGTGCCAGCAGTTACCTTGACCACTCTGGAAACACCATATATTTT	CASSYLDHSGNTIYF
TRBV18	NA	TRBJ2-1	NA	TGTGCCAGCTCACCTAGCGGCGGCGCAACTTACAATGAGCAGTTCTTC	CASSPSGGATYNEQFF
TRBV11-2	NA	TRBJ1-2	NA	TGTGCCAGCAGCCCCTTTACGTGGAACAGGGTCGATGGCTACACCTTC	CASSPFTWNRVDGYTF
TRBV27	TRBD1	TRBJ1-2	NA	TGTGCCAGCAGTTTAACGGGCGGGACAGGGGTTTACTATGGCTACACCTTC	CASSLTGGTGVYYGYTF
TRBV18	NA	TRBJ2-5	NA	TGTGCCAGCTCAGACCTAGCAGGGACGGAGACCCAGTACTTC	CASSDLAGTETQYF
TRBV11-3	NA	TRBJ2-7	NA	TGTGCCAGCAGCTTGACAGAGTATGCCTACGAGCAGTACTTC	CASSLTEYAYEQYF
TRBV13	NA	TRBJ2-4	NA	TGTGCCAGCAGCTCCTCGAGCTGGGAATCACTAGCCAAAAACATTCAGTACTTC	CASSSSSWESLAKNIQYF
TRBV27	NA	TRBJ2-2	NA	TGTGCCAGCAGGAACACCGGGGAGCTGTTTTTT	CASRNTGELFF
TRBV7-8	NA	TRBJ2-1	NA	TGTGCCAGCAGCTTAGGGCAGGTCAATGAGCAGTTCTTC	CASSLGQVNEQFF
TRBV5-4	NA	TRBJ1-4	NA	TGTGCCACCGGACAGCGTAATGAAAAACTGTTTTTT	CATGQRNEKLFF
TRBV6-5	NA	TRBJ2-7	NA	TGTGCCAGCAGTTTCGGAGGTCAATACTACGAGCAGTACTTC	CASSFGGQYYEQYF
TRBV27	NA	TRBJ1-6	few	TGTGCCAGCAGTTTACGACAGTCCCATAATTCACCCCTCCACTTT	CASSLRQSHNSPLHF
TRBV14	NA	TRBJ2-1	once	TGTGCCAGCAGCCAAGATGAGGAGACTTCCGACTCCTACAATGAGCAGTTCTTC	CASSQDEETSDSYNEQFF
TRBV7-9	NA	TRBJ1-4	NA	TGTGCCAGCAGCCAGACTATGGGGGAAAAACTGTTTTTT	CASSQTMGEKLFF
TRBV7-2	NA	TRBJ1-2	NA	TGTGCCAGCTACCCACCCGGGGACGGCTACACCTTC	CASYPPGDGYTF
TRBV28	NA	TRBJ2-1	NA	TGTGCCAGCCGGGACCAGCTTTACAATGAGCAGTTCTTC	CASRDQLYNEQFF
TRBV5-6	TRBD2	TRBJ2-4	NA	TGTGCCAGCAGCTTGACTAGCGGGCGATTTCAGTACTTC	CASSLTSGRFQYF
TRBV2	TRBD1	TRBJ2-1	NA	TGTGCCAGCAGCCTCGCCAGGGGGCTATACAATGAGCAGTTCTTC	CASSLARGLYNEQFF
TRBV5-4	NA	TRBJ2-2	NA	TGTGCCAGCAGCTTAGGACTGGGGAACACCGGGGAGCTGTTTTTT	CASSLGLGNTGELFF
TRBV11-2	NA	TRBJ2-7	NA	TGTGCCAGCAGCCCTACTGGCGGCTACGAGCAGTACTTC	CASSPTGGYEQYF
TRBV28	NA	TRBJ1-1	large	TGTGCCAGCAGTTTCGCGGGGGCTAACACTGAAGCTTTCTTT	CASSFAGANTEAFF
TRBV5-1	NA	TRBJ2-7	NA	TGCGCCAGCAGCTTGGGGGTAAGGGTTCAAGGATACGAGCAGTACTTC	CASSLGVRVQGYEQYF
TRBV10-3	NA	TRBJ2-1	NA	TGTGCCTACGGCCGCCAGCTAAATGAGCAGTTCTTC	CAYGRQLNEQFF
TRBV7-4	NA	TRBJ1-3	NA	TGTGCCAGCAGCTTAGCAGGACGCTCTGGAAACACCATATATTTT	CASSLAGRSGNTIYF
TRBV6-1	NA	TRBJ2-1	few	TGTGCCAGCAGTGAAGAAACTGCTTCCTACAATGAGCAGTTCTTC	CASSEETASYNEQFF
TRBV19	NA	TRBJ2-7	NA	TGTGCCAGTAGCCGTCGTTTCGACAGACCCGAAGGCGAGCAGTACTTC	CASSRRFDRPEGEQYF
TRBV19	TRBD1	TRBJ1-2	NA	TGTGCCAGTAGTATTCCGGGACAGGGTATTTATGGCTACACCTTC	CASSIPGQGIYGYTF
TRBV5-4	TRBD2	TRBJ2-7	NA	TGTGCCAGCGGAGGAAGCGGGAGTTACGAGCAGTACTTC	CASGGSGSYEQYF
TRBV14	NA	TRBJ2-2	NA	TGTGCCAGCAGCCAAGGGCTATTTGGCACCGGGGAGCTGTTTTTT	CASSQGLFGTGELFF
TRBV29-1	NA	TRBJ2-5	NA	TGCAGCGTTGAATCCGGGTACCAAGAGACCCAGTACTTC	CSVESGYQETQYF
TRBV5-1	NA	TRBJ2-3	NA	TGCGCCAGCAGCTTGGTTGGTCAGTTAATGGGTACGCAGTATTTT	CASSLVGQLMGTQYF
TRBV11-2	TRBD1	TRBJ1-5	NA	TGTGCCAGCAGCTTAGGGGCAGGGGGGGATCAGCCCCAGCATTTT	CASSLGAGGDQPQHF
TRBV5-6	TRBD1	TRBJ2-2	NA	TGTGCCAGCAGGTCTGGTGGACAGGGGAATTCCGGGGAGCTGTTTTTT	CASRSGGQGNSGELFF
TRBV6-1	NA	TRBJ2-7	NA	TGTGCCAGCAGTGAAAGTTTTCGGGGGCTGTACGAGCAGTACTTC	CASSESFRGLYEQYF
TRBV30	NA	TRBJ2-7	NA	TGTGCCTGGAGTGTTAGCGGCTCCTACGAGCAGTACTTC	CAWSVSGSYEQYF
TRBV5-1	TRBD1	TRBJ2-2	NA	TGCGCCAGCAGCCTGGACTATACCCCGGACAGGGCGAACACCGGGGAGCTGTTTTTT	CASSLDYTPDRANTGELFF
TRBV20-1	NA	TRBJ2-5	once	TGCAGTGCTAGGCGTGGGGAGACCCAGTACTTC	CSARRGETQYF
TRBV30	NA	TRBJ1-2	NA	TGTGCCTGGTTGAGGACTTCGGAGGGCTACACCTTC	CAWLRTSEGYTF
TRBV7-8	NA	TRBJ1-3	NA	TGTGCCAGCATCCCGGGGATTGGGGGAGGAAACACCATATATTTT	CASIPGIGGGNTIYF
TRBV19	NA	TRBJ1-2	NA	TGTGCCAGTAGCCCTAATGACGGTCTCTCCTACCTCTATGGCTACACCTTC	CASSPNDGLSYLYGYTF
TRBV30	TRBD2	TRBJ2-7	once	TGTGCCTGGAGCCCGGGACTAGCGGGAGCCGTGCAGTACTTC	CAWSPGLAGAVQYF
TRBV29-1	NA	TRBJ1-2	NA	TGCAGCGTGATGGACAATGGCTACACCTTC	CSVMDNGYTF
TRBV5-6	TRBD1	TRBJ2-7	once	TGTGCCAGCAGCTTGGGGGCAGGGGGTACCTACGAGCAGTACTTC	CASSLGAGGTYEQYF
TRBV11-3	NA	TRBJ2-1	NA	TGTGCCAGCAGCTTAATCCCCGAGGCTAGCGTATACAATGAGCAGTTCTTC	CASSLIPEASVYNEQFF
TRBV2	NA	TRBJ1-1	NA	TGTGCCAGCAGTCCCCCGGCCGTGAACACTGAAGCTTTCTTT	CASSPPAVNTEAFF
TRBV12-5	NA	TRBJ1-2	few	TGTGCTAGTGGTTTGTCGGCCCTGTATGGCTACACCTTC	CASGLSALYGYTF
TRBV9	NA	TRBJ1-6	NA	TGTGCCAGCAGCCCGCACGAGGGGATGATTTCACCCCTCCACTTT	CASSPHEGMISPLHF